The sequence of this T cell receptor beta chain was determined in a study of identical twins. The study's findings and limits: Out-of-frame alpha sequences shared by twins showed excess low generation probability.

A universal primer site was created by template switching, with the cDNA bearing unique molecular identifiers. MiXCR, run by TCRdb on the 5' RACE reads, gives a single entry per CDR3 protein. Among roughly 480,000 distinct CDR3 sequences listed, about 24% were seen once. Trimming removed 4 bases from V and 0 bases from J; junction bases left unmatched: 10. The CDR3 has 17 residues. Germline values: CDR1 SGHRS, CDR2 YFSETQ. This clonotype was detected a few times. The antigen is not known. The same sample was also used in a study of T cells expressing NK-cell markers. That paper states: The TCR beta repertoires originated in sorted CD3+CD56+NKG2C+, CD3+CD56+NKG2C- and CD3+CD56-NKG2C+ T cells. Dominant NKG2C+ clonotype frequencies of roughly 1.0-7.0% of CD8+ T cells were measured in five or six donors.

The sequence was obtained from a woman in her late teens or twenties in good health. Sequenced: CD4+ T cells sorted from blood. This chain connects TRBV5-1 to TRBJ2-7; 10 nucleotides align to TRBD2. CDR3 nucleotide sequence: TGCGCCAGCAGCCCTTGGACTAGCGGCGCTAGCTCCTACGAGCAGTACTTC. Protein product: CASSPWTSGASSYEQYF.